Below are 26 T cell receptor beta chains sequenced from a single sample in a study of T cell responses to AZD1222 COVID-19 vaccine. Repertoires were generated with immunoSEQ multiplex PCR, while TCRdb's copy carries only in-frame clones and drops some. The table includes 110,000 or so clones, around nine tenths detected once. This specimen was peripheral blood, taken on day 0 of AZD1222 vaccination. These receptors were taken from an adult in good health.

The chain carries TRBV6-5 and TRBJ1-1; no reliable D call. Germline values: CDR1 MNHEY, CDR2 SVGAGI. The length of the CDR3 is 15 residues. The germline V and J ends were trimmed by 6 bases and 2 bases, with 16 bases remaining between them. The CDR3 nucleotides are TGTGCCAGCAGCGTAGGGCGGCTCCCCAACACTGAAGCTTTCTTT. Amino acid sequence: CASSVGRLPNTEAFF.

The genes are TRBV5-1 and TRBJ2-3; D is undetermined. The CDR3 is 16 residues long. Between the trimmed V and J ends, which lost 1 base and 2 bases, there was a span of 14 bases. From germline, CDR1 is SGHRS and CDR2 YFSETQ. The CDR3 DNA is TGCGCCAGCAGCTTGACCTTTTGGAGTGTCACAGATACGCAGTATTTT. Protein product: CASSLTFWSVTDTQYF. The full variable domain, with the rest looked up from reference TRBV5-1 and TRBJ2-3, is KAGVTQTPRYLIKTRGQQVTLSCSPISGHRSVSWYQQTPGQGLQFLFEYFSETQRNKGNFPGRFSGRQFSNSRSEMNVSTLELGDSALYLCASSLTFWSVTDTQYFGPGTRLTVL.

This chain links TRBV19 with TRBJ1-5; the D is unclear. Trimming cost V 3 bases and J 6 bases, with 9 bases left between them. This CDR3 has 13 amino acids. Germline V gene sequence: CDR1 LNHDA, CDR2 SQIVND (reference sequence). CDR3 region: CASSMSGSQPQHF. Written as DNA, the CDR3 is TGTGCCAGTAGTATGTCAGGCAGTCAGCCCCAGCATTTT.

The CDR3 coding sequence is TGTGCCAGCGTTAGGGCTAGCGGGAGTACAGATACGCAGTATTTT. Translating gives CASVRASGSTDTQYF. This chain connects TRBV6-5 to TRBJ2-3, with TRBD2 matching over 10 bases. The CDR3 extends over 15 amino acids. Looked up from germline, CDR1 is MNHEY and CDR2 is SVGAGI. Losses at the gene ends were 8 bases for V and 3 bases for J; bases not matched to a gene: 8.

V gene TRBV14 combines with J gene TRBJ2-2, with D unresolved. The CDR3 covers 15 residues. Trimming shortened V by 1 base and J by 0 bases, and 6 bases separated the two germline ends. Germline V lookup: CDR1 SGHDN, CDR2 FVKESK. The CDR3 loop is CASSQALANTGELFF. CDR3 sequence (DNA): TGTGCCAGCAGCCAAGCTCTAGCGAACACCGGGGAGCTGTTTTTT.

This clone was observed a handful of times. This chain connects TRBV4-1 to TRBJ2-2; a weak D match, TRBD2 (6 bases). Trimming took off 0 bases at V and 4 bases at J, with 9 bases between the two ends. This CDR3 has 15 amino acids. Germline loops: CDR1 MGHRA, CDR2 YSYEKL. The CDR3 coding sequence is TGCGCCAGCAGCCAAGAGGCGGGAAGCACCGGGGAGCTGTTTTTT. Protein sequence: CASSQEAGSTGELFF.

This clone appeared once. The rearrangement links TRBV19 to TRBJ2-3, with D tentatively TRBD2 (6 bases). Trimming shortened V by 1 base and J by 5 bases, and 16 bases separated the two germline ends. Germline CDR1 is LNHDA and CDR2 is SQIVND (reference sequence). The CDR3 covers 16 residues. CDR3 region: CASSIGVGTFKDTQYF. Here the CDR3 DNA reads TGTGCCAGTAGTATAGGAGTAGGGACTTTCAAAGATACGCAGTATTTT.

The genes are TRBV28 and TRBJ2-5, with 7 bases fitting TRBD1. This CDR3 comprises 14 residues. The J segment lost 5 bases and the V segment lost 5 bases, leaving 8 bases of the junction unmatched. Looked up from germline, CDR1 is MDHEN and CDR2 is SYDVKM. CDR3 DNA: TGTGCCAGCAGTCGGGACAGTGTTGTGGAGACCCAGTACTTC. Translation: CASSRDSVVETQYF.

The gene calls are TRBV7-8 and TRBJ2-7; TRBD1 might be the D (5 bases). Trimming took 5 bases from V and 3 from J, leaving 11 bases between them. Germline-derived CDR1 and CDR2 are SGHVS and FQNEAQ. This CDR3 region has 13 residues. CDR3: CASSVRVGYEQYF. The CDR3 DNA reads TGTGCCAGCAGCGTCAGGGTAGGCTACGAGCAGTACTTC.

The CDR3 region has the DNA TGTGCCAGCAGTTTAGTCACTAGCGGGAGTGGCGAGCAGTACTTC. Protein product: CASSLVTSGSGEQYF. This chain connects TRBV6-2 or TRBV6-3 to TRBJ2-7, with 11 bases fitting TRBD2. In germline, CDR1 is MNHEY, CDR2 SVGEGT. J lost 6 bases, V lost 4 bases, and 8 bases had no gene match. The CDR3 contains 15 residues.

The V call is TRBV3-1 (or the pseudogene TRBV3-2), the J call TRBJ2-2, with a weak D call TRBD1 (5 bases). The CDR3 spans 12 residues. V shed 1 base and J shed 11 bases, with 8 bases lying between them. Germline V gene sequence: CDR1 LGHDT, CDR2 YNNKEL (reference sequence). The CDR3 loop is CASSQGGGELFF. Written as DNA, the CDR3 is TGTGCCAGCAGCCAAGGGGGCGGCGAGCTGTTTTTT.

This sequence joins TRBV2 and TRBJ2-7, with D perhaps matching TRBD2 (7 bases). This CDR3 spans 15 amino acids. Germline lookup yields CDR1 SNHLY and CDR2 FYNNEI. V gave up 7 bases and J gave up 1 base, with 17 bases separating them. CDR3 coding DNA: TGTGCCAGCACCGTGGGGGGGGGCTGGTCCTACGAGCAGTACTTC. Protein sequence: CASTVGGGWSYEQYF.

This sequence joins TRBV9 and TRBJ2-1; D may be TRBD1 (6 bases). The CDR3 contains 16 residues. Trimming removed 4 bases at V and 5 bases at J, with 19 bases between. The V gene's germline CDR1 is SGDLS and CDR2 YYNGEE. DNA of the CDR3: TGTGCCAGCAGCCAACTCATGTGGACAGACAACAATGAGCAGTTCTTC. Amino acids: CASSQLMWTDNNEQFF.

The rearrangement uses TRBV27 and TRBJ1-5, with a tentative D call TRBD1 (6 bases). The V gene lost 6 bases and the J gene lost 4 bases, with 16 bases spanning the gap. The germline CDR1 and CDR2 sequences are MNHEY and SMNVEV (reference sequence). CDR3 length equals 15 residues. The CDR3 sequence: CASSATPQGNQPQHF. The CDR3 DNA follows: TGTGCCAGCAGCGCCACCCCCCAGGGGAATCAGCCCCAGCATTTT.

The chain is built from TRBV18 and TRBJ1-4, with D unresolved. CDR1 KGHSH and CDR2 LQKENI come from the germline V gene. Trimming shortened V by 3 bases and J by 7 bases, and 9 bases separated the two germline ends. This CDR3 region has 13 residues. The CDR3 spells CASSPQLSEKLFF. In DNA form, the CDR3 reads TGTGCCAGCTCACCTCAGCTAAGTGAAAAACTGTTTTTT.

The gene calls are TRBV5-6 and TRBJ1-6; 8 bases are a match to TRBD1. CDR1 is SGHDT, CDR2 YYEEEE, per germline. CDR3 length equals 17 residues. Unmatched junction bases numbered 12, after V lost 4 bases and J lost 6 bases. CDR3 in amino acids: CASSGFRDRFGNSPLHF. The CDR3 region has the DNA TGTGCCAGCAGCGGCTTCCGGGACAGGTTCGGTAATTCACCCCTCCACTTT.

V usage is TRBV19 and J usage is TRBJ2-4; D remains ambiguous. Germline V CDR1 and CDR2: LNHDA, SQIVND (reference sequence). Between the trimmed V and J ends, which lost 7 bases and 0 bases, there was a span of 1 base. There are 11 residues in the CDR3. The CDR3 region has the DNA TGTGCCAGTACAGCCAAAAACATTCAGTACTTC. This sequence encodes CASTAKNIQYF.

This chain joins TRBV4-2 and TRBJ1-4; D is undetermined. Deletions cut 4 bases from V and 7 bases from J, with 7 bases between. Germline CDR1 is LGHNA and CDR2 is YNFKEQ. The CDR3 is 12 amino acids. As DNA, the CDR3 is TGTGCCAGCAGCCCGTTAGGTGAAAAACTGTTTTTT. It codes for CASSPLGEKLFF.

V and J are TRBV7-9 and TRBJ1-4; D ambiguous. CDR3 length equals 16 residues. CDR1 is SEHNR, CDR2 FQNEAQ, per germline (reference sequence). Trimming left V 1 base short and J 0 bases short, with 9 bases between. This chain's CDR3 is CASSLVQSATNEKLFF. CDR3 nucleotides: TGTGCCAGCAGCTTAGTTCAGAGTGCAACTAATGAAAAACTGTTTTTT.

The V gene is TRBV20-1, the J gene TRBJ2-1; 13 bases agree with TRBD2. The CDR3 length is 16 residues. V dropped 3 bases and J dropped 4; count of bases not matched to a gene: 6. Germline V gives CDR1 DFQATT, CDR2 SNEGSKA (reference sequence). The CDR3 loop is CSASYTGLAGYNEQFF. The CDR3 bases are TGCAGTGCTAGTTATACGGGACTAGCGGGATACAATGAGCAGTTCTTC.

This chain joins TRBV7-9 and TRBJ1-5; tentatively, D is TRBD1 (6 bases). The CDR3 runs to 14 residues. Germline V gives CDR1 SEHNR, CDR2 FQNEAQ (reference sequence). Trimming pared 5 bases from V and 6 bases from J, leaving 14 bases between. The CDR3 is CASSPTGYGQPQHF. The DNA for the CDR3 is TGTGCCAGCAGCCCTACAGGGTATGGTCAGCCCCAGCATTTT.

The J gene is TRBJ1-5, the V gene TRBV6-6, with 7 bases aligning to TRBD1. The CDR3 runs 15 residues. Germline V lookup: CDR1 MNHNY, CDR2 SVGAGI (reference sequence). V lost 7 bases, J lost 2 bases, and 8 bases stayed unmatched. The CDR3 DNA reads TGTGCCAGCACCGTCGACAGGGACGGCAATCAGCCCCAGCATTTT. Its translation: CASTVDRDGNQPQHF.

V gene TRBV7-2 combines with J gene TRBJ2-7; 15 bases fit TRBD2. CDR1 and CDR2 from the germline V gene are SGHTA and FQGNSA. This CDR3 is built from 19 residues. Trimming took 1 base from V and 5 from J; bases not matched to a gene: 12. CDR3: CASSLVTGLAGGRSNEQYF. The CDR3, as DNA: TGTGCCAGCAGCTTAGTCACGGGACTAGCGGGAGGTAGGAGCAACGAGCAGTACTTC.

This sequence joins TRBV5-6 and TRBJ2-3; 9 bases are shared with TRBD1. Germline CDR1 and CDR2: SGHDT and YYEEEE. V lost 4 bases, J lost 2 bases, and 8 bases stayed unmatched. The CDR3 is 16 residues long. Written as DNA, the CDR3 is TGTGCCAGCAGCCCAATCCGGGACAGGGCCACAGATACGCAGTATTTT. This codes for CASSPIRDRATDTQYF.

The V call is TRBV5-6, the J call TRBJ2-5; unclear D gene. V was pared by 4 bases and J by 8 bases, with 9 bases between. CDR3 length: 11 residues. The germline CDR1 and CDR2 sequences are SGHDT and YYEEEE. The CDR3 loop is CASSVTSTQYF. In nucleotides, the CDR3 is TGTGCCAGCAGCGTCACCTCAACCCAGTACTTC.

In its sample, this clone was seen a few times. Other nucleotide sequences from this sample produce the same CDR3. This chain uses TRBV2 with TRBJ2-3, with D perhaps being TRBD1 or TRBD2 (5 bases each). The CDR3 is 14 amino acids. Germline values: CDR1 SNHLY, CDR2 FYNNEI. V lost 6 bases, J lost 1 base, and 11 bases lay in between. The CDR3 loop reads CASRRDPGTDTQYF. The CDR3 bases are TGTGCCAGCAGAAGGGACCCAGGCACAGATACGCAGTATTTT.